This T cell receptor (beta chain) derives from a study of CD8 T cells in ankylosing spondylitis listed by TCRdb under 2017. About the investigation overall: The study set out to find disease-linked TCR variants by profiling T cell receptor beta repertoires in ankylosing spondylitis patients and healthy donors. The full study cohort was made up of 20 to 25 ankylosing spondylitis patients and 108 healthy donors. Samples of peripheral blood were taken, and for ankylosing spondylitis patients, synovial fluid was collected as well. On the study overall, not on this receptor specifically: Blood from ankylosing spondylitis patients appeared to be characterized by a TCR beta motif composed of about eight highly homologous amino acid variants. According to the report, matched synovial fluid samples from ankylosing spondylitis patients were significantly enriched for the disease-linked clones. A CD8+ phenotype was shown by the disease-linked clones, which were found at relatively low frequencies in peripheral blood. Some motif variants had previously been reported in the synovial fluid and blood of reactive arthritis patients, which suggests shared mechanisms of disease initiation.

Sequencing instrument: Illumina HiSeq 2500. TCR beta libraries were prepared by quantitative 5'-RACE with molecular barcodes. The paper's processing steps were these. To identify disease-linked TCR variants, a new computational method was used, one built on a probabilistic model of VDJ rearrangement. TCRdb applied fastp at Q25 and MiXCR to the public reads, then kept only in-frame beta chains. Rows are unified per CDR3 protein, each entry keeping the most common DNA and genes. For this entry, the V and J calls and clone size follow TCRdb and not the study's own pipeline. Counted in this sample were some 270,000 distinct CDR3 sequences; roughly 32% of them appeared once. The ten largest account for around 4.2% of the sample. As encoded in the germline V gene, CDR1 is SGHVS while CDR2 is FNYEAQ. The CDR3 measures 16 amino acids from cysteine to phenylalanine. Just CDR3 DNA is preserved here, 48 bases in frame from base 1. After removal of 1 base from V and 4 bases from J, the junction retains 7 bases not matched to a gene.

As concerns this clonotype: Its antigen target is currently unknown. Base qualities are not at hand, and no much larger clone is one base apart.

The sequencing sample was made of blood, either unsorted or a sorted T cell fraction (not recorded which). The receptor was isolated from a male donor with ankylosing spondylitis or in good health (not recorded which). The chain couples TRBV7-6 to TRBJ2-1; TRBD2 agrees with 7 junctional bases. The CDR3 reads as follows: CASSLDRSGAYNEQFF. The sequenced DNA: TGTGCCAGCAGCTTAGACAGGAGCGGGGCTTACAATGAGCAGTTCTTC.